A single sample is the source of the 12 T cell receptor beta chains below, sequenced in a study of CD8+ T cells in alopecia areata (dated by TCRdb to 2016 to 2019). The library was built by means of the immunoSEQ multiplex PCR assay. For TCR sequencing, RNA was extracted from every sample and reverse transcribed into cDNA to serve as template. TCRdb obtained this table from immuneACCESS and retained in-frame rearrangements with V and J assigned. These tables miss some clones; where compared with another copy, unresolved V genes account for less than half of the shortfall, and the remainder is unexplained. This sample holds about 100,000 clones; just under 60% were observed only once. The top ten clones comprise around 17% of the sample. The treatment or condition label of this sample denotes: oral pan-JAK inhibitor, 5-10 mg twice daily. The sample in question was CD8+ T cells sorted from blood, obtained at approximately week 60, from a patient treated with tofacitinib. The receptors were gathered from a human donor with alopecia areata.

About this clone: At one of its ends the junction is not consistent with the germline gene, which may arise from a read error. The chain joins TRBV2 to TRBJ2-7; 10 nucleotides agree with TRBD1. The CDR3 spans 10 residues. Germline values: CDR1 SNHLY, CDR2 FYNNEI. The CDR3 coding sequence is TGTGCCAGCGGCGGACAGGGGGTCCACTTC. Its protein is CASGGQGVHF. The variable domain in full, completed from reference TRBV2 and TRBJ2-7, reads EPEVTQTPSHQVTQMGQEVILRCVPISNHLYFYWYRQILGQKVEFLVSFYNNEISEKSEIFDDQFSVERPDGSNFTLKIRSTKLEDSAMYFCASGGQGVHFGPGTRLTVT.

This sequence joins TRBV7-9 and TRBJ2-5; D remains unclear. The V and J ends lost 0 bases and 1 base respectively, with 6 bases between them. The CDR3 sequence is 14 residues long. Germline CDR1 is SEHNR and CDR2 is FQNEAQ (reference sequence). The CDR3 DNA follows: TGTGCCAGCAGCTTAGCGGGCCTCCAAGAGACCCAGTACTTC. As protein: CASSLAGLQETQYF.

The chain has TRBV5-1 and TRBJ2-7; D not certain. V gave up 0 bases and J gave up 9 bases, with 13 bases separating them. There are 13 residues in the CDR3. The germline CDR1 and CDR2 sequences are SGHRS and YFSETQ. The chain's CDR3 is CASSLGEVRTQYF. CDR3 nucleotides: TGCGCCAGCAGCTTGGGAGAGGTTCGGACGCAGTACTTC.

The gene calls are TRBV25-1 and TRBJ2-2; 8 bases match TRBD2. The junction had 7 bases not matched to a gene; V was cut back by 10 bases and J by 3 bases. Germline V gene sequence: CDR1 MGHDK, CDR2 SYGVNS. The CDR3 extends over 14 amino acids. The CDR3 DNA is TGTGCCACTCGGGGGGGCCTTGACACCGGGGAGCTGTTTTTT. This sequence encodes CATRGGLDTGELFF. The full variable domain, with the rest looked up from reference TRBV25-1 and TRBJ2-2, is EADIYQTPRYLVIGTGKKITLECSQTMGHDKMYWYQQDPGMELHLIHYSYGVNSTEKGDLSSESTVSRIRTEHFPLTLESARPSHTSQYLCATRGGLDTGELFFGEGSRLTVL.

This clone was detected only a few times. V gene TRBV9 combines with J gene TRBJ2-1, with D unresolved. Germline loops: CDR1 SGDLS, CDR2 YYNGEE. Between the trimmed V and J ends, which lost 2 bases and 5 bases, there was a span of 5 bases. The CDR3 extends over 12 amino acids. In DNA, the CDR3 is TGTGCCAGCAGCGTTTCAGACAATGAGCAGTTCTTC. Protein product: CASSVSDNEQFF.

This chain uses TRBV12-5 with TRBJ2-7; D is ambiguous. Germline assignment: CDR1 LGHNT and CDR2 FRNRAP. CDR3 size: 11 residues. V lost 2 bases, J lost 8 bases, and 7 bases lay in between. CDR3: CASGLQPQQYF. As DNA, the CDR3 is TGTGCTAGTGGTTTGCAGCCCCAGCAGTACTTC.

This clone has only a few counts. J is TRBJ1-1 and V is TRBV11-2, with unresolved D. CDR1 and CDR2 (germline): SGHAT, FQNNGV. The CDR3 totals 11 residues. The V end lost 1 base, the J end lost 11 bases, and 8 bases lay between the germline ends. CDR3 residues: CASSLGWSAFF. CDR3 DNA: TGTGCCAGCAGCTTAGGTTGGTCCGCTTTCTTT.

The CDR3 protein is CAWSQGAFYEQYF. CDR3 nucleotide sequence: TGTGCCTGGTCCCAGGGGGCGTTCTACGAGCAGTACTTC. V is TRBV30 and J is TRBJ2-7, with 8 bases fitting TRBD1. This CDR3 is built from 13 residues. Unmatched junction bases numbered 6, after V lost 5 bases and J lost 3 bases. The germline gives CDR1 GTSNPN, CDR2 SVGIG (reference sequence).

The V call is TRBV10-3, the J call TRBJ2-5; D is possibly TRBD1 (6 bases). Trimming cost V 6 bases and J 2 bases, with 19 bases left between them. This CDR3 comprises 16 residues. Germline V gives CDR1 ENHRY, CDR2 SYGVKD. The CDR3 coding sequence is TGTGCCATCAGCTCAGTAGGGGGACGGTTGCAAGAGACCCAGTACTTC. Amino acid sequence: CAISSVGGRLQETQYF.

The gene calls are TRBV5-1 and TRBJ2-7, with 10 bases aligning to TRBD1. The CDR3 sequence is 14 residues long. From germline, CDR1 is SGHRS and CDR2 YFSETQ. The J segment lost 2 bases and the V segment lost 4 bases, leaving 3 bases of the junction unmatched. The CDR3 reads CASSVGTGAYEQYF. In DNA, the CDR3 is TGCGCCAGCAGCGTCGGGACAGGGGCCTACGAGCAGTACTTC.

The rearrangement joins TRBV20-1 to TRBJ1-1; D is unresolved. Between the trimmed V and J ends, which lost 6 bases and 9 bases, there was a span of 14 bases. This CDR3 comprises 11 residues. Germline V lookup: CDR1 DFQATT, CDR2 SNEGSKA (reference sequence). The CDR3 here is CSAAFPGKAFF. CDR3 in DNA: TGCAGTGCCGCCTTCCCGGGGAAAGCTTTCTTT.

The CDR3 nucleotides read TGTGCCAGCAGTTGGCCGGGATATGAGCAGTTCTTC. It codes for CASSWPGYEQFF. The chain couples TRBV6-5 to TRBJ2-1, with D possibly being TRBD2 (5 bases). The CDR3 is 12 residues long. Germline CDR1 and CDR2: MNHEY and SVGAGI. The V gene lost 4 bases and the J gene lost 8 bases, with 9 bases spanning the gap.